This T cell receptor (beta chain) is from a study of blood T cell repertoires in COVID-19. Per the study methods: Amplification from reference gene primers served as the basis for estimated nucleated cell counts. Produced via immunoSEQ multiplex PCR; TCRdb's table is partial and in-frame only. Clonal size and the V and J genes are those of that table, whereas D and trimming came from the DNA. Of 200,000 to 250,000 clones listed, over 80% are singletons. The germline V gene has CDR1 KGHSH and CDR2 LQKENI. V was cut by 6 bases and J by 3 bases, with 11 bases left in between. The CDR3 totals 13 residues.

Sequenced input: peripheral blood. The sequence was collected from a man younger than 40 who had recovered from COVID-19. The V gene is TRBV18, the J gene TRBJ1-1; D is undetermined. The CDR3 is CASSLSGYTEAFF. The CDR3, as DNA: TGTGCCAGCTCTCTTTCGGGATACACTGAAGCTTTCTTT. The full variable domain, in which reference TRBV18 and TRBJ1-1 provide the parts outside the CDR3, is NAGVMQNPRHLVRRRGQEARLRCSPMKGHSHVYWYRQLPEEGLKFMVYLQKENIIDESGMPKERFSAEFPKEGPSILRIQQVVRGDSAAYFCASSLSGYTEAFFGQGTRLTVV.